This entry is about one T cell receptor (beta chain). The record originates from a study of CD8 T cells in Susac syndrome. When the RNA was reverse transcribed, random hexamers were used with an input of about 0.5 to 1 ug. TCRdb processed the immunoSEQ multiplex PCR reads anew with MiXCR; each CDR3 protein has one entry. The sample carries about 80,000 distinct CDR3 sequences, around 94% recorded once. The ends were cut back, 5 bases at V and 1 base at J, with 17 bases in the middle. CDR1 and CDR2 from the germline V gene are PRHDT and FYEKMQ (reference sequence). This CDR3 is built from 16 residues. The receptor comes from a human donor in good health. The rearrangement uses TRBV13 and TRBJ2-5; tentatively, D is TRBD1 (6 bases). What was sequenced was CD8+ T cells from PBMCs. CDR3 loop: CASSPSGQSIQETQYF. As DNA, the CDR3 is TGTGCCAGCAGCCCGTCCGGACAGAGCATCCAAGAGACCCAGTACTTC.